Ten or more counts support the clone carrying this T cell receptor (beta chain). Its antigen is not known. V was cut by 0 bases and J by 7 bases, with 0 bases left in between. The CDR3 is 9 residues long. The germline V gene has CDR1 SQVTM and CDR2 ANQGSEA. Incorporated into the TCR beta cDNA libraries were unique molecular identifiers, which served to reduce PCR and sequencing biases. With 1 to 10 million T cells as the source, a few hundred thousand cDNA molecules resulted. In TCRdb, the PCR reads were re-called with MiXCR into one record per CDR3 protein. The table has about 430,000 distinct CDR3 sequences, roughly 40% seen once. The record originates from a study of post-analysis software for immune sequencing data. Study in general: Progressive-relapsing, secondary progressive and relapsing-remitting multiple sclerosis were among the disease courses included.

General study results and limits: Comparison with controls showed significantly lower normalized Chao1 diversity in multiple sclerosis patients. Batch-matched samples strongly co-clustered by F measure. In patients, four to six TRBV segments were more frequent than in controls, with TRBV5-6, TRBV5-1 and TRBV20-1 among them.

The chain joins TRBV29-1 to TRBJ2-5; D remains ambiguous. The sample consisted of blood. The TCR sequence derives from a girl aged 2 to 9 with multiple sclerosis. The CDR3 here is CSVEETQYF. The CDR3 region has the DNA TGCAGCGTTGAAGAGACCCAGTACTTC.